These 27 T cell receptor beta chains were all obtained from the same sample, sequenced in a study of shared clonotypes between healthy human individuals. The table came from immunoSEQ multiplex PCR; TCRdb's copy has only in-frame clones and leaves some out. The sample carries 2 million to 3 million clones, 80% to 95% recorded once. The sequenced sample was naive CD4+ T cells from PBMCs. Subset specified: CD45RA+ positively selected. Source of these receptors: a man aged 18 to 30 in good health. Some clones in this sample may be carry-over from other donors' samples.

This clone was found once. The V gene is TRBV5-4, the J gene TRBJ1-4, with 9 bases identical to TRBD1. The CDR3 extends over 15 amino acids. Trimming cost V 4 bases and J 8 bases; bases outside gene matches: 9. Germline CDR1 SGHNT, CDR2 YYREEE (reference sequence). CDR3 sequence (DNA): TGTGCCAGCAGCAAGACTTACGGGACAGGGGAAAAACTGTTTTTT. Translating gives CASSKTYGTGEKLFF.

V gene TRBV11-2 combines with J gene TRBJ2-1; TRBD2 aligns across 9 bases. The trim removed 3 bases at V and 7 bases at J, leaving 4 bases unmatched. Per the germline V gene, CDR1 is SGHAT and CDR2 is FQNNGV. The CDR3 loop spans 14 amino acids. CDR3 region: CASSFYLAGNEQFF. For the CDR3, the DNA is TGTGCCAGCAGCTTCTACCTAGCGGGAAATGAGCAGTTCTTC.

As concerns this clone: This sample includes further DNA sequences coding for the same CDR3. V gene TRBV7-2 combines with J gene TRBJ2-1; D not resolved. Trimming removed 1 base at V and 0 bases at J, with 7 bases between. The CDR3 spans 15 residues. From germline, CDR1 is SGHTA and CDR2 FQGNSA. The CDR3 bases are TGTGCCAGCAGCTTAGTCCGGAGCTCCTACAATGAGCAGTTCTTC. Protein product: CASSLVRSSYNEQFF.

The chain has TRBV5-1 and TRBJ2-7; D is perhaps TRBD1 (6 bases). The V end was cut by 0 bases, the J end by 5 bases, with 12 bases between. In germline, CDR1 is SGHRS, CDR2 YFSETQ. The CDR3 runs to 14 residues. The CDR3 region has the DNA TGCGCCAGCAGCTTGGCCGGTGAGGGGGACGAGCAGTACTTC. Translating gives CASSLAGEGDEQYF.

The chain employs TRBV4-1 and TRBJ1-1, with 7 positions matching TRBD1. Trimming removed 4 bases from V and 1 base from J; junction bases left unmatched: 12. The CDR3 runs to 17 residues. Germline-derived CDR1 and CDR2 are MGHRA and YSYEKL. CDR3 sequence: CASSPPQGEDRNTEAFF. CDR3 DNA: TGCGCCAGCAGCCCCCCGCAGGGGGAGGATCGGAACACTGAAGCTTTCTTT.

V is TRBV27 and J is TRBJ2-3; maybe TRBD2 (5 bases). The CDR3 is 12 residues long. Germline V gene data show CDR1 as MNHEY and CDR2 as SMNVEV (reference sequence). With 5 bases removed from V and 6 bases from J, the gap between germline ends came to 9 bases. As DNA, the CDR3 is TGTGCCAGCAGTATTTCGGGGGATACGCAGTATTTT. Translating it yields CASSISGDTQYF.

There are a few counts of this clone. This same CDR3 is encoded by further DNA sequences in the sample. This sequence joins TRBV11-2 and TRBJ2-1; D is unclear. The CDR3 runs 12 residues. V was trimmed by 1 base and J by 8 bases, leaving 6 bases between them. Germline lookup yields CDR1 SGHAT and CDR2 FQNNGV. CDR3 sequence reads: CASSLGGDEQFF. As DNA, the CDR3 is TGTGCCAGCAGCTTAGGAGGAGATGAGCAGTTCTTC.

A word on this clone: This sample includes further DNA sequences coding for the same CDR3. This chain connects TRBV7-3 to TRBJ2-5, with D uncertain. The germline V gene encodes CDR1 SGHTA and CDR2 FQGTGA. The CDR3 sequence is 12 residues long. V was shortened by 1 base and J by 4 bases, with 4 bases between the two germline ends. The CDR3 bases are TGTGCCAGCAGCTTAAGTGGAGAGACCCAGTACTTC. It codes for CASSLSGETQYF. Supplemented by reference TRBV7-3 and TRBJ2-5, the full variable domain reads GAGVSQTPSNKVTEKGKYVELRCDPISGHTALYWYRQSLGQGPEFLIYFQGTGAADDSGLPNDRFFAVRPEGSVSTLKIQRTERGDSAVYLCASSLSGETQYFGPGTRLLVL.

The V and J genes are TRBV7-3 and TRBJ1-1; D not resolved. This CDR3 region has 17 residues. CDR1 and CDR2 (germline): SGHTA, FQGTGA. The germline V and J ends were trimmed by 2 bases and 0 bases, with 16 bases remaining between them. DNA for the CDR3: TGTGCCAGCAGCTTATTCCCTCTGGGGAATCTGAACACTGAAGCTTTCTTT. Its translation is CASSLFPLGNLNTEAFF.

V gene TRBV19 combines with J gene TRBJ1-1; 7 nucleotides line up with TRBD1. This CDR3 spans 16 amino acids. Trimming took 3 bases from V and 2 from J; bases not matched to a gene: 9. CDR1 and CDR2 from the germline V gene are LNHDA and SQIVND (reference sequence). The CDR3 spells CASSILTGNRNTEAFF. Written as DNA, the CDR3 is TGTGCCAGTAGTATTTTGACAGGGAACAGAAACACTGAAGCTTTCTTT.

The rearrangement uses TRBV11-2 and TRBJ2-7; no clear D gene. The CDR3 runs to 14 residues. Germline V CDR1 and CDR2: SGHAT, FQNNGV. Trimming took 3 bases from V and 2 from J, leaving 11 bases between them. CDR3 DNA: TGTGCCAGCAGCTTCAAGGGTGAGGCCTACGAGCAGTACTTC. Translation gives CASSFKGEAYEQYF.

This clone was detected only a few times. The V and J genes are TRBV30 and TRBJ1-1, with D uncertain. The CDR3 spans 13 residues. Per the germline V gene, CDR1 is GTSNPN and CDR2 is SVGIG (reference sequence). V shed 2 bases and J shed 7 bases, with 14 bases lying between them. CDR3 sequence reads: CAWSTAHRGEAFF. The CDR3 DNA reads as TGTGCCTGGAGTACAGCGCATAGAGGTGAAGCTTTCTTT.

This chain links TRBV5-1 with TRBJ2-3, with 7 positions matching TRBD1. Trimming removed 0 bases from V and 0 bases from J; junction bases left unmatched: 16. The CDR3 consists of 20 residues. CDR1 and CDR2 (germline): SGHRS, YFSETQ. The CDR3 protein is CASSLARSTGVRSSTDTQYF. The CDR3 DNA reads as TGCGCCAGCAGCTTGGCCCGGTCAACAGGGGTTCGTTCAAGCACAGATACGCAGTATTTT.

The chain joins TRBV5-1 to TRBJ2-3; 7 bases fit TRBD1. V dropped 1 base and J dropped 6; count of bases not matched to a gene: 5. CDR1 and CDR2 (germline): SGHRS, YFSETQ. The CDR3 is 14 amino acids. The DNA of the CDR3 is TGCGCCAGCAGCTTGCTGACAGGGTGGGATACGCAGTATTTT. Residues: CASSLLTGWDTQYF.

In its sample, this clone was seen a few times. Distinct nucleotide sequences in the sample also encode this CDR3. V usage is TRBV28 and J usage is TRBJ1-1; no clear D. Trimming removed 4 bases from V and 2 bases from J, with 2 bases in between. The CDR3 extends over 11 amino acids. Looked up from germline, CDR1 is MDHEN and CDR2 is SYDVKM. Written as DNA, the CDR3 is TGTGCCAGCAGTTCCAACACTGAAGCTTTCTTT. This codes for CASSSNTEAFF.

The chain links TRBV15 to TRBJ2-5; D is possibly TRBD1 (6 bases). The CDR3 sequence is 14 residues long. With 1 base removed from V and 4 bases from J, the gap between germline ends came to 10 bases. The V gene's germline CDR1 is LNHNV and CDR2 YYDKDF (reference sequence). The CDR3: CATSRAAGVETQYF. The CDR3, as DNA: TGTGCCACCAGCAGAGCCGCAGGGGTAGAGACCCAGTACTTC.

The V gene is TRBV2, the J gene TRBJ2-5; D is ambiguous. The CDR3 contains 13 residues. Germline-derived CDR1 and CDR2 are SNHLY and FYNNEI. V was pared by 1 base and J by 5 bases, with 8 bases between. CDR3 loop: CASSEGRAETQYF. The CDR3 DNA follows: TGTGCCAGCAGTGAAGGCCGTGCGGAGACCCAGTACTTC. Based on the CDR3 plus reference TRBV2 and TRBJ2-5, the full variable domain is EPEVTQTPSHQVTQMGQEVILRCVPISNHLYFYWYRQILGQKVEFLVSFYNNEISEKSEIFDDQFSVERPDGSNFTLKIRSTKLEDSAMYFCASSEGRAETQYFGPGTRLLVL.

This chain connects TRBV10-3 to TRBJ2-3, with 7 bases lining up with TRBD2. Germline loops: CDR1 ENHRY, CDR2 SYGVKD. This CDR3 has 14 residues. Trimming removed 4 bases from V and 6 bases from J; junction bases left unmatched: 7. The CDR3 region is CAISVGGGSDTQYF. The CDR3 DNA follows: TGTGCCATCAGTGTGGGGGGGGGTTCGGATACGCAGTATTTT.

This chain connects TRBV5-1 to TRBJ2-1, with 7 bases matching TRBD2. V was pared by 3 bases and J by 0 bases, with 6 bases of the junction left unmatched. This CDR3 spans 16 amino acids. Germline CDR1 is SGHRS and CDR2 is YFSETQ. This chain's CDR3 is CASSSISGDSYNEQFF. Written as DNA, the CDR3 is TGCGCCAGCAGCTCGATCAGCGGGGACTCCTACAATGAGCAGTTCTTC.

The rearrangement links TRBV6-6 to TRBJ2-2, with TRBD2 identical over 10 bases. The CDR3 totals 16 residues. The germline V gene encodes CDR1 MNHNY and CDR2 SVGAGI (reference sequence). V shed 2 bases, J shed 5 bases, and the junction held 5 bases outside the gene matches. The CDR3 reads CASSYGLAEGTGELFF. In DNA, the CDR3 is TGTGCCAGCAGTTACGGACTAGCGGAGGGGACCGGGGAGCTGTTTTTT.

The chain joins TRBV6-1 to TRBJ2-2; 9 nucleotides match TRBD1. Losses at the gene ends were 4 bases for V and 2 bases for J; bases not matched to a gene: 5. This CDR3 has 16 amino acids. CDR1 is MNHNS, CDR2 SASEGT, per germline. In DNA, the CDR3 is TGTGCCAGCAGTGCCTGGGACAGGGTCAACACCGGGGAGCTGTTTTTT. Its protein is CASSAWDRVNTGELFF.

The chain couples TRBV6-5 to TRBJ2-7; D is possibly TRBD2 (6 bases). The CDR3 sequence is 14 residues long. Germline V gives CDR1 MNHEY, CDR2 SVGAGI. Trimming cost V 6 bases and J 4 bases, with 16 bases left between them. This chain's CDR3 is CASRSPGLRYEQYF. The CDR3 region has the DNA TGTGCCAGCAGATCCCCGGGACTCCGGTACGAGCAGTACTTC.

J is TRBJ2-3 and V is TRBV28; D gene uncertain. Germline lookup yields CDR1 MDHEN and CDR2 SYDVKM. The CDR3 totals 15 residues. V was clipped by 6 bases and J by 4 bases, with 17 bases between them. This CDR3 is CASRGGGKMADTQYF. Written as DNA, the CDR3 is TGTGCCAGCAGGGGTGGCGGCAAAATGGCAGATACGCAGTATTTT.

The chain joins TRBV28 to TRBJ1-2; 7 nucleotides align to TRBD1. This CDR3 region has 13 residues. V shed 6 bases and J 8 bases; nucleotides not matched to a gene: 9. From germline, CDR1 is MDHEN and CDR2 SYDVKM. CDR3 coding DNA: TGTGCCAGCAGCCGACTCCAGGGGGTCGGCTACACCTTC. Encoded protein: CASSRLQGVGYTF.

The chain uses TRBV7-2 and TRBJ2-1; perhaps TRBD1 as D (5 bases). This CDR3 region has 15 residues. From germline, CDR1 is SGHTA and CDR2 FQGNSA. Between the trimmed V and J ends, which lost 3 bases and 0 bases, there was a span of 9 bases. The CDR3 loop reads CASSLNTGSYNEQFF. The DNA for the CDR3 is TGTGCCAGCAGCTTGAATACAGGCTCCTACAATGAGCAGTTCTTC.

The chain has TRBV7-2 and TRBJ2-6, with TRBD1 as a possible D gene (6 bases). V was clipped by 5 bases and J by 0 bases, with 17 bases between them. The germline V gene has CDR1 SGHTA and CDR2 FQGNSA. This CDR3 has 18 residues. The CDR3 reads CASSTKAQTGSGANVLTF. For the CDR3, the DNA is TGTGCCAGCAGCACGAAAGCCCAGACAGGCTCTGGGGCCAACGTCCTGACTTTC.

The CDR3 DNA sequence: TGCGCCAGCAGCTGGGGAGCGATAAATGAGCAGTTCTTC. Encoded protein: CASSWGAINEQFF. V and J are TRBV5-1 and TRBJ2-1, with a possible D match to TRBD2 (5 bases). Germline V gene data show CDR1 as SGHRS and CDR2 as YFSETQ. CDR3 length: 13 amino acids. V was shortened by 3 bases and J by 7 bases, with 11 bases between the two germline ends. Full variable domain (rest looked up from reference TRBV5-1 and TRBJ2-1): KAGVTQTPRYLIKTRGQQVTLSCSPISGHRSVSWYQQTPGQGLQFLFEYFSETQRNKGNFPGRFSGRQFSNSRSEMNVSTLELGDSALYLCASSWGAINEQFFGPGTRLTVL.